Listed here are 24 T cell receptor beta chains from one sample, sequenced in a study of blood T cell repertoires in COVID-19 (TCRdb year 2020). The library was built by means of the immunoSEQ multiplex PCR assay. Here the immuneACCESS table is served through TCRdb, limited to in-frame sequences with V and J called. Missing clones are a known gap in these copies; in checked studies unresolved V genes cover under half, and the rest lacks a known reason. The sample data list hundreds of thousands of clones, and around 86% of these were observed just once. Less than 2% of the sample goes to the ten largest clones. The source material was PBMCs or T cells enriched from blood (not recorded which). These receptors all come from a middle-aged man who had recovered from COVID-19.

This rearrangement joins TRBV7-2 to TRBJ2-2; perhaps TRBD2 as D (7 bases). The CDR3 is 16 residues long. CDR1 and CDR2 from the germline V gene are SGHTA and FQGNSA. V lost 4 bases to trimming and J lost 7 bases, with 19 bases between them. The CDR3 DNA is TGTGCCAGCAGCTCGCGGGGGCTACCATCTGGCGGGGAGCTGTTTTTT. Translating it yields CASSSRGLPSGGELFF.

The chain employs TRBV10-3 and TRBJ2-5; a possible D gene is TRBD2 (7 bases). The length of the CDR3 is 15 residues. The V gene lost 4 bases and the J gene lost 2 bases, with 14 bases spanning the gap. Germline CDR1 reads ENHRY; CDR2 reads SYGVKD. The CDR3, as DNA: TGTGCCATCAGTGGGAGTAGGGGGGGGCAAGAGACCCAGTACTTC. Its protein product is CAISGSRGGQETQYF.

The V call is TRBV7-2, the J call TRBJ2-2; D is unresolved. CDR3 size: 14 residues. Germline-derived CDR1 and CDR2 are SGHTA and FQGNSA. Trimming cost V 5 bases and J 4 bases, with 11 bases left between them. This CDR3 reads CASSANSITGELFF. CDR3 nucleotide sequence: TGTGCCAGCAGCGCCAACTCGATCACCGGGGAGCTGTTTTTT.

The rearrangement links TRBV19 to TRBJ2-5, with 9 bases lining up with TRBD2. The CDR3 is 13 amino acids. Looked up from germline, CDR1 is LNHDA and CDR2 is SQIVND (reference sequence). V was clipped by 6 bases and J by 5 bases; unmatched bases: 4. The CDR3 loop is CASRPSGIETQYF. The CDR3, as DNA: TGTGCCAGTAGGCCTAGCGGGATTGAGACCCAGTACTTC. The full variable domain, its missing parts supplied by reference TRBV19 and TRBJ2-5, is DGGITQSPKYLFRKEGQNVTLSCEQNLNHDAMYWYRQDPGQGLRLIYYSQIVNDFQKGDIAEGYSVSREKKESFPLTVTSAQKNPTAFYLCASRPSGIETQYFGPGTRLLVL.

This clone was picked up one time. The V call is TRBV5-1, the J call TRBJ1-2, with TRBD1 matching 7 bases. Trimming at V came to 5 bases and at J to 7 bases, leaving 8 bases not matched to a gene. Germline V lookup: CDR1 SGHRS, CDR2 YFSETQ. This CDR3 spans 13 amino acids. The CDR3 bases are TGCGCCAGCAGTCCCCATCAGGGGGGTGGCTACACCTTC. Translated: CASSPHQGGGYTF. Drawing the rest from reference TRBV5-1 and TRBJ1-2, the complete variable domain is KAGVTQTPRYLIKTRGQQVTLSCSPISGHRSVSWYQQTPGQGLQFLFEYFSETQRNKGNFPGRFSGRQFSNSRSEMNVSTLELGDSALYLCASSPHQGGGYTFGSGTRLTVV.

V gene TRBV10-3 combines with J gene TRBJ2-1, with 8 bases aligning to TRBD2. J was trimmed by 0 bases and V by 5 bases; bases with no gene match: 9. The CDR3 is made up of 17 amino acids. From germline, CDR1 is ENHRY and CDR2 SYGVKD. CDR3 DNA sequence: TGTGCCATCAGTCCGACTAGCGTAAAGAGCTCCTACAATGAGCAGTTCTTC. Its protein is CAISPTSVKSSYNEQFF.

Written as DNA, the CDR3 is TGTGCCAGCACCCCAGAGGTCGGGGAATACAATGAGCAGTTCTTC. Its protein is CASTPEVGEYNEQFF. The genes are TRBV27 and TRBJ2-1, with D perhaps matching TRBD2 (5 bases). The CDR3 loop spans 15 amino acids. CDR1 is MNHEY, CDR2 SMNVEV, per germline (reference sequence). V lost 7 bases and J lost 4, with 17 bases in between.

In its sample, this clone was seen a few times. The chain's CDR3 is CASSRWTGGFPNYGYTF. The CDR3 DNA follows: TGTGCCAGCAGTCGATGGACAGGGGGCTTCCCCAACTATGGCTACACCTTC. The chain is built from TRBV27 and TRBJ1-2; TRBD1 matches 11 bases. The CDR3 has 17 amino acids. V was clipped by 5 bases and J by 2 bases; unmatched bases: 10. Germline V CDR1 and CDR2: MNHEY, SMNVEV (reference sequence).

The CDR3 protein is CASTPHAVRNTEAFF. CDR3 coding DNA: TGTGCCAGCACCCCGCATGCGGTAAGGAACACTGAAGCTTTCTTT. This chain connects TRBV28 to TRBJ1-1; no definite D call. The V and J ends lost 7 bases and 1 base respectively, with 16 bases between them. The CDR3 spans 15 residues. Germline-derived CDR1 and CDR2 are MDHEN and SYDVKM.

This sequence joins TRBV7-2 and TRBJ1-3, with 8 bases identical to TRBD1. This CDR3 comprises 15 residues. V dropped 1 base and J dropped 2; count of bases not matched to a gene: 1. CDR1 SGHTA and CDR2 FQGNSA come from the germline V gene. CDR3 sequence: CASSLEDRAGNTIYF. In nucleotides, the CDR3 is TGTGCCAGCAGCTTAGAGGACAGGGCTGGAAACACCATATATTTT.

The genes are TRBV3-1 (or the pseudogene TRBV3-2) and TRBJ1-2; no definite D call. The germline V gene has CDR1 LGHDT and CDR2 YNNKEL (reference sequence). The CDR3 runs 14 residues. V was trimmed by 1 base and J by 2 bases, leaving 8 bases between them. Here the CDR3 reads CASSQGSRNYGYTF. The CDR3 DNA sequence: TGTGCCAGCAGCCAAGGGTCGCGGAACTATGGCTACACCTTC.

This clone was detected only a few times. CDR3 nucleotide sequence: TGCAGCGTTGAAGAGGACAGGGGGCGTGAAAAACTGTTTTTT. Translated, it gives CSVEEDRGREKLFF. The chain joins TRBV29-1 to TRBJ1-4; 11 nucleotides agree with TRBD1. The CDR3 length is 14 residues. V shed 0 bases and J 7 bases; nucleotides not matched to a gene: 1. The germline gives CDR1 SQVTM, CDR2 ANQGSEA.

This clone was counted between two and nine times. The chain is built from TRBV11-3 and TRBJ2-3, with TRBD2 matching 11 bases. The CDR3 sequence is 17 residues long. Germline V gene sequence: CDR1 SGHNT, CDR2 YENEEA. V shed 5 bases, J shed 0 bases, and the junction held 7 bases outside the gene matches. As DNA, the CDR3 is TGTGCCAGCAGCGGTAGCGGGGGGGCTCAAAGCACAGATACGCAGTATTTT. Protein: CASSGSGGAQSTDTQYF.

To note about this clone: At the DNA level, this CDR3 is encoded by other sequences in the same sample as well. CDR3 amino acids: CASSSGQGNQPQHF. CDR3 bases: TGCGCCAGCAGCTCGGGACAGGGTAATCAGCCCCAGCATTTT. This chain joins TRBV5-1 and TRBJ1-5; TRBD1 aligns across 9 bases. Germline trimming cut 3 bases from V and 4 bases from J; bases unmatched to any gene: 2. The CDR3 length is 14 residues. Germline CDR1 and CDR2: SGHRS and YFSETQ. The whole variable domain, filled in from reference TRBV5-1 and TRBJ1-5, reads KAGVTQTPRYLIKTRGQQVTLSCSPISGHRSVSWYQQTPGQGLQFLFEYFSETQRNKGNFPGRFSGRQFSNSRSEMNVSTLELGDSALYLCASSSGQGNQPQHFGDGTRLSIL.

The chain employs TRBV14 and TRBJ2-7, with D perhaps TRBD2 (6 bases). V dropped 0 bases and J dropped 4 bases, with 16 bases sitting between them. The CDR3 runs 16 residues. Germline CDR1 and CDR2: SGHDN and FVKESK. CDR3 protein: CASSQERGFRGYEQYF. As DNA, the CDR3 is TGTGCCAGCAGCCAAGAACGGGGGTTTCGAGGTTACGAGCAGTACTTC.

CDR3 nucleotide sequence: TGTGCCAGCAGTTTACAGGGGGCGAAAGCTTTCTTT. Amino acids: CASSLQGAKAFF. The V call is TRBV6-5, the J call TRBJ1-1, with 9 bases aligning to TRBD1. Germline CDR1 reads MNHEY; CDR2 reads SVGAGI. The CDR3 length is 12 residues. Trimming cost V 4 bases and J 9 bases; bases outside gene matches: 3.

The J gene is TRBJ2-1, the V gene TRBV7-3, with 7 bases identical to TRBD2. CDR1 is SGHTA, CDR2 FQGTGA, per germline. The V and J ends lost 1 base and 3 bases, in that order; junction bases with no gene match: 6. CDR3 size: 16 residues. Here the CDR3 DNA reads TGTGCCAGCAGCTTAAGTCTGCCTAGCGGCTACAATGAGCAGTTCTTC. Its protein is CASSLSLPSGYNEQFF.

This rearrangement joins TRBV18 to TRBJ1-5, with TRBD1 matching over 8 bases. J was trimmed by 1 base and V by 5 bases; bases with no gene match: 4. This CDR3 has 15 residues. Germline V gene data show CDR1 as KGHSH and CDR2 as LQKENI. The CDR3 loop reads CASSFGQGSNQPQHF. The CDR3 coding sequence is TGTGCCAGCTCATTCGGACAGGGAAGCAATCAGCCCCAGCATTTT.

This clone was detected only once. This chain connects TRBV11-2 to TRBJ1-4; the match to TRBD1 covers 7 bases. The length of the CDR3 is 17 residues. The ends lost 3 bases at V and 0 bases at J; junction bases unmatched: 7. Per germline, CDR1 SGHAT and CDR2 FQNNGV. The CDR3 coding sequence is TGTGCCAGCAGCTTCTACCGAGGGGGCGCAACTAATGAAAAACTGTTTTTT. Amino acid sequence: CASSFYRGGATNEKLFF.

This clone was seen only a few times. The chain carries TRBV5-1 and TRBJ2-7, with 7 positions matching TRBD1. J was trimmed by 4 bases and V by 5 bases; bases with no gene match: 18. CDR3 length equals 17 residues. CDR1 is SGHRS and CDR2 is YFSETQ in the germline V gene. In DNA, the CDR3 is TGCGCCAGCAGGCTCTTGACCGGGACAGCAGAAATTTACGAGCAGTACTTC. Translating gives CASRLLTGTAEIYEQYF.

The rearrangement uses TRBV6-5 and TRBJ2-2; 8 nucleotides align to TRBD2. Trimming took 8 bases from V and 2 from J; bases not matched to a gene: 7. Germline CDR1 and CDR2: MNHEY and SVGAGI. The CDR3 consists of 15 residues. In DNA form, the CDR3 reads TGTGCCAGCCGGGGGGGACTTCCTAACACCGGGGAGCTGTTTTTT. Protein sequence: CASRGGLPNTGELFF.

This chain links TRBV19 with TRBJ2-5; 7 nucleotides align to TRBD2. The CDR3 is 14 residues long. The germline gives CDR1 LNHDA, CDR2 SQIVND (reference sequence). The junction had 3 bases not matched to a gene; V was cut back by 1 base and J by 4 bases. The CDR3 nucleotides are TGTGCCAGTAGTATAGCGGGGGGTTTAGAGACCCAGTACTTC. Amino acid sequence: CASSIAGGLETQYF.

This rearrangement joins TRBV10-3 to TRBJ2-7; weak D call: TRBD1 (6 bases). CDR3 length: 15 residues. CDR1 and CDR2 (germline): ENHRY, SYGVKD. With 8 bases removed from V and 0 bases from J, the gap between germline ends came to 17 bases. The chain's CDR3 is CAILLRDTHSYEQYF. CDR3 coding DNA: TGTGCCATCCTACTTCGGGACACCCACTCCTACGAGCAGTACTTC.

The CDR3: CASSTMTGGNQPQHF. CDR3 nucleotides: TGTGCCAGCAGCACCATGACAGGAGGCAATCAGCCCCAGCATTTT. V usage is TRBV7-8 and J usage is TRBJ1-5, with D perhaps TRBD1 (6 bases). CDR3 length: 15 residues. CDR1 and CDR2 from the germline V gene are SGHVS and FQNEAQ. V dropped 5 bases and J dropped 2 bases, with 13 bases sitting between them.